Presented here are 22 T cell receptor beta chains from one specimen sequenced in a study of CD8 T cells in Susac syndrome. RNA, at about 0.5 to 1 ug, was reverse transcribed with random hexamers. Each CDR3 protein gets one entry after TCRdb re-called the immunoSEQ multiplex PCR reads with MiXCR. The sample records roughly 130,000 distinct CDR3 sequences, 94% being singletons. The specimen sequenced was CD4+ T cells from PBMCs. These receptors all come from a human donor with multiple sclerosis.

Here the CDR3 DNA reads TGTGCCAGCAGCCCCCCGGGACTAGCGGGGACAGATACGCAGTATTTT. Its translation: CASSPPGLAGTDTQYF. The V call is TRBV7-7, the J call TRBJ2-3, with 13 bases lining up with TRBD2. The J segment lost 3 bases and the V segment lost 5 bases, leaving 5 bases of the junction unmatched. Looked up from germline, CDR1 is SSHAT and CDR2 is FNYEAQ (reference sequence). CDR3 length: 16 residues.

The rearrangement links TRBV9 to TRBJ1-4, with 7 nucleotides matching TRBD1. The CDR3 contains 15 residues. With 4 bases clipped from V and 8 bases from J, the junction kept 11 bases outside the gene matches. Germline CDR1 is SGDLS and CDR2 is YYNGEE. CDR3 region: CASSPQGTQGEKLFF. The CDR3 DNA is TGTGCCAGCAGCCCACAGGGGACTCAAGGGGAAAAACTGTTTTTT. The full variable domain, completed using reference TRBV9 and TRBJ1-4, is DSGVTQTPKHLITATGQRVTLRCSPRSGDLSVYWYQQSLDQGLQFLIQYYNGEERAKGNILERFSAQQFPDLHSELNLSSLELGDSALYFCASSPQGTQGEKLFFGSGTQLSVL.

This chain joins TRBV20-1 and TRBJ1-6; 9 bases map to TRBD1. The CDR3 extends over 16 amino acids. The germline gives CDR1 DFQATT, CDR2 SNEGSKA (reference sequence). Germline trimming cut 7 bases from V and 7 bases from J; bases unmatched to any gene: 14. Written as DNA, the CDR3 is TGCAGTGTCCCTCCGGGACAGGGACCGGGGAATTCACCCCTCCACTTT. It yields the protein CSVPPGQGPGNSPLHF.

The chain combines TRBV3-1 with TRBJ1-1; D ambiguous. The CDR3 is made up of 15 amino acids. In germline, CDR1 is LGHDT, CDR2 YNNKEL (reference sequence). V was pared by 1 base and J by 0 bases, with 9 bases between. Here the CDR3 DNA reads TGTGCCAGCAGCCAAGGAACAGCTTTGAACACTGAAGCTTTCTTT. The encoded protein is CASSQGTALNTEAFF.

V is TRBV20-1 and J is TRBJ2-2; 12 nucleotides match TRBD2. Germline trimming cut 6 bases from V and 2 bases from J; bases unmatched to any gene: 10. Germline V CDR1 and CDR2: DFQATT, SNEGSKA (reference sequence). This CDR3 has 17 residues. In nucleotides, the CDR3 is TGCAGTGCCTGGATCAATGGACTAGCGGGAAACACCGGGGAGCTGTTTTTT. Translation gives CSAWINGLAGNTGELFF.

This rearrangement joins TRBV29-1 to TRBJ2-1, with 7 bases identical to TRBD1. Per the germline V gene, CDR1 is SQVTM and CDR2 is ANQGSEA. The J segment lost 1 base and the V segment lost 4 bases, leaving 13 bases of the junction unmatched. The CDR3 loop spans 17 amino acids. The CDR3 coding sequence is TGCAGCGTTGGGGCCAGTGGACAGGCGGTATCCTACAATGAGCAGTTCTTC. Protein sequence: CSVGASGQAVSYNEQFF.

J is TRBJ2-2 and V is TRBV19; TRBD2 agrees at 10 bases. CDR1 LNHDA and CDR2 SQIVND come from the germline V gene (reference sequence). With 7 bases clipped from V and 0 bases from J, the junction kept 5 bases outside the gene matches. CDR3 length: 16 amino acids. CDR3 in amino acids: CASTLLAGANTGELFF. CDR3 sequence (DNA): TGTGCCAGTACCCTTCTAGCGGGGGCGAACACCGGGGAGCTGTTTTTT.

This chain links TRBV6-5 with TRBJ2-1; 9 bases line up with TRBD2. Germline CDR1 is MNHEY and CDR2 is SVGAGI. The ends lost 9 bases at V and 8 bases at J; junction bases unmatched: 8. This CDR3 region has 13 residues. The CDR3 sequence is CASTGTSPYEQFF. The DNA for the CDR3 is TGTGCCAGTACCGGGACTAGCCCCTATGAGCAGTTCTTC.

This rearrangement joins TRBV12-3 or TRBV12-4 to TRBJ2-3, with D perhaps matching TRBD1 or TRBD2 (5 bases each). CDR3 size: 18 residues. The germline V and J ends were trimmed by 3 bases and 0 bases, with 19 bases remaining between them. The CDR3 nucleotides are TGTGCCAGCAGTTTGGGGCTGAACAGCGGCCCTAGCACAGATACGCAGTATTTT. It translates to CASSLGLNSGPSTDTQYF.

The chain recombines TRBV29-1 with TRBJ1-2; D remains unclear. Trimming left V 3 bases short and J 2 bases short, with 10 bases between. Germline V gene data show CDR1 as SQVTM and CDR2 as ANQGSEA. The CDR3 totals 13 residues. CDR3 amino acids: CSVEGPGNYGYTF. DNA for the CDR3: TGCAGCGTTGAGGGTCCGGGGAACTATGGCTACACCTTC.

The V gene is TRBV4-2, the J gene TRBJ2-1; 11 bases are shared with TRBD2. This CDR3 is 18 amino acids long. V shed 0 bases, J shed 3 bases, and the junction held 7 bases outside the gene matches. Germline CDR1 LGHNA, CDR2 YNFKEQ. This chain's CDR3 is CASSQESSGGAGYNEQFF. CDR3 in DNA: TGTGCCAGCAGCCAAGAGAGTAGCGGGGGGGCTGGCTACAATGAGCAGTTCTTC.

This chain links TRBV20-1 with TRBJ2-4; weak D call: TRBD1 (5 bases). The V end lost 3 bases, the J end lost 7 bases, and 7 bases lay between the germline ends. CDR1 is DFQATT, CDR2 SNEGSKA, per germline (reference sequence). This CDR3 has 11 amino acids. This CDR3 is CSARDINIQYF. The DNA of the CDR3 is TGCAGTGCTAGGGACATTAACATTCAGTACTTC.

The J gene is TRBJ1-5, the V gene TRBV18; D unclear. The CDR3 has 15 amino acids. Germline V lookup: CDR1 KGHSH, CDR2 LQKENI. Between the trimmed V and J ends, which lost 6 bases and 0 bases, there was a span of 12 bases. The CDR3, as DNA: TGTGCCAGCTCCGTAACGGGGTATAGCAATCAGCCCCAGCATTTT. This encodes CASSVTGYSNQPQHF.

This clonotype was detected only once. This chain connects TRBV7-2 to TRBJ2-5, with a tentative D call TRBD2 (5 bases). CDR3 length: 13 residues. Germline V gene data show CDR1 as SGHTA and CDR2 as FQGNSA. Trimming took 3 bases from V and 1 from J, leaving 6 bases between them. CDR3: CASSFGLQETQYF. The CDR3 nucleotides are TGTGCCAGCAGCTTCGGACTCCAAGAGACCCAGTACTTC.

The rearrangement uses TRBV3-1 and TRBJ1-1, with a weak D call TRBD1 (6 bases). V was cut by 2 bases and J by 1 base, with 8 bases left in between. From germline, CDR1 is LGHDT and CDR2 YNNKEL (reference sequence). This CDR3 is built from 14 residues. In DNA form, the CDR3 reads TGTGCCAGCAGCCAACGAGGGGGGAACACTGAAGCTTTCTTT. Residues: CASSQRGGNTEAFF.

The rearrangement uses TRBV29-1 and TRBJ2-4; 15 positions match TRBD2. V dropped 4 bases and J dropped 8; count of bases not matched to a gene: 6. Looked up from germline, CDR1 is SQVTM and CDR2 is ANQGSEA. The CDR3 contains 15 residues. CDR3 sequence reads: CSVAGLAGGPYIQYF. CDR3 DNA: TGCAGCGTTGCAGGACTAGCGGGGGGGCCGTACATTCAGTACTTC.

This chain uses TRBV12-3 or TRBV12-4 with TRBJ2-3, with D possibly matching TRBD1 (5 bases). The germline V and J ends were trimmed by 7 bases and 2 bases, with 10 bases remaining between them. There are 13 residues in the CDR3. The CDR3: CASNGRDTDTQYF. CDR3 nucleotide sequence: TGTGCCAGCAACGGCAGGGACACAGATACGCAGTATTTT.

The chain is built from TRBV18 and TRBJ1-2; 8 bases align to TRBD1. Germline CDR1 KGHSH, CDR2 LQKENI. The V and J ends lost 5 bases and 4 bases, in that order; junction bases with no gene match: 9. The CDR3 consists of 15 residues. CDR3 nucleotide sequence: TGTGCCAGCTCAGCTCAGGGGGCGCACAGCTATGGCTACACCTTC. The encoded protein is CASSAQGAHSYGYTF.

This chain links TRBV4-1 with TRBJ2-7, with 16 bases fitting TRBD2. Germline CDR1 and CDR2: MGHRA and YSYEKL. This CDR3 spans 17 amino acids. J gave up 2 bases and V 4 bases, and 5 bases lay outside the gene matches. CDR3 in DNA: TGCGCCAGCAGCCCGGGACTAGCGGGAGGGGTACCCTACGAGCAGTACTTC. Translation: CASSPGLAGGVPYEQYF.

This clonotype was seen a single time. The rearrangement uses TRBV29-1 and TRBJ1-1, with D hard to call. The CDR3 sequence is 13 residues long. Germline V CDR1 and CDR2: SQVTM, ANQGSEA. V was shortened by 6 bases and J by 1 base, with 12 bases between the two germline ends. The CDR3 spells CSVVLGRNTEAFF. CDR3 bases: TGCAGCGTCGTCCTCGGGCGGAACACTGAAGCTTTCTTT. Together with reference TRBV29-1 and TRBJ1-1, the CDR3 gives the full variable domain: SAVISQKPSRDICQRGTSLTIQCQVDSQVTMMFWYRQQPGQSLTLIATANQGSEATYESGFVIDKFPISRPNLTFSTLTVSNMSPEDSSIYLCSVVLGRNTEAFFGQGTRLTVV.

The CDR3 nucleotides are TGTGCCAGCAGCTTAGATCCGGGGAGGGATGGCTACACCTTC. Translated, it gives CASSLDPGRDGYTF. The chain uses TRBV11-2 and TRBJ1-2, with D uncertain. CDR1 is SGHAT, CDR2 FQNNGV, per germline. V was pared by 0 bases and J by 6 bases, with 11 bases between. The CDR3 contains 14 residues.

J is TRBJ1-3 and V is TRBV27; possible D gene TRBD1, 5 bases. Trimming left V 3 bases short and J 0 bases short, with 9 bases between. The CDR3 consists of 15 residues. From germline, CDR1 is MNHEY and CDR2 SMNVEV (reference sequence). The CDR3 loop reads CASSLTASSGNTIYF. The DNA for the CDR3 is TGTGCCAGCAGTTTGACAGCCAGCTCTGGAAACACCATATATTTT.